The entry below gives a single T cell receptor (beta chain) sequence along with its context. Antigen unknown. The sample comes from a study of T cells in localized non-small cell lung cancer. General study results and limits: The appearance of a median about 62 of the top 100 tumor clones was seen in adjacent lung. Adjacent uninvolved lung tissue had the highest T cell clonality, exceeding tumor. Heterogeneity is still possible, as just one tumor region was sequenced.

Using immunoSEQ multiplex PCR, the repertoire was profiled, and TCRdb retains in-frame clones only, with some absent. Of 70,000 to 95,000 clones in the sample, approximately 91% were seen once. Germline loops: CDR1 SNHLY, CDR2 FYNNEI. V was shortened by 4 bases and J by 0 bases, with 10 bases between the two germline ends. This CDR3 has 14 residues. J is TRBJ2-7 and V is TRBV2; D is unclear. The receptor was derived from a woman aged 35 to 70 with stage II squamous cell lung carcinoma. The sample here was PBMCs, taken before any cancer treatment. CDR3 region: CASSVPVSSYEQYF. DNA of the CDR3: TGTGCCAGCAGTGTGCCAGTCAGCTCCTACGAGCAGTACTTC.